These T cell receptor beta chains were read from a single sample in a study of graft-versus-host responses after intestinal transplantation. Sequenced by immunoSEQ multiplex PCR; TCRdb stores in-frame clones only, minus some. The repertoire holds 120,000 or so clones, with over 85% as singletons. For these receptors, no antigen is known. Material: unstimulated CD8+ T cells sorted from spleen or lymph node cells, obtained before intestinal transplant. The receptors come from a human donor who received an intestinal transplant. Each CDR3 is given with its conserved first and last residue. Fields, in order: clone size, J gene, CDR3 length, D gene, V gene, CDR3 protein, CDR3 DNA. A D gene is named only where the DNA matches it firmly. Only some rows state a clone size, as once, few, many or a class for expanded clones.

clone size: .
J gene: TRBJ1-1
CDR3 length: 16
D gene: .
V gene: TRBV28
CDR3 protein: CAAQKDVPRVEAEAFF
CDR3 DNA: TGTGCCGCTCAAAAGGACGTACCAAGGGTAGAGGCTGAAGCTTTCTTT

clone size: .
J gene: TRBJ2-2
CDR3 length: 14
D gene: .
V gene: TRBV7-8
CDR3 protein: CASSSEPRSGELFF
CDR3 DNA: TGTGCCAGCAGCTCCGAACCTCGAAGCGGGGAGCTGTTTTTT

clone size: once
J gene: TRBJ2-7
CDR3 length: 14
D gene: .
V gene: TRBV5-1
CDR3 protein: CASSEGGLSYEQYF
CDR3 DNA: TGCGCCAGCAGCGAAGGCGGGCTCTCCTACGAGCAGTACTTC

clone size: .
J gene: TRBJ2-7
CDR3 length: 14
D gene: TRBD1
V gene: TRBV19
CDR3 protein: CASSLGTGSYEQYF
CDR3 DNA: TGTGCCAGTAGTCTCGGGACAGGGTCATACGAGCAGTACTTC

clone size: .
J gene: TRBJ2-5
CDR3 length: 14
D gene: .
V gene: TRBV13
CDR3 protein: CASSSRQDLETQYF
CDR3 DNA: TGTGCCAGCAGCTCCCGACAGGACTTAGAGACCCAGTACTTC

clone size: .
J gene: TRBJ2-2
CDR3 length: 12
D gene: .
V gene: TRBV12-5
CDR3 protein: CASGVNTGELFF
CDR3 DNA: TGTGCTAGTGGGGTAAACACCGGGGAGCTGTTTTTT

clone size: once
J gene: TRBJ2-1
CDR3 length: 14
D gene: TRBD2
V gene: TRBV29-1
CDR3 protein: CSLGTSGMGYEQFF
CDR3 DNA: TGCAGCCTCGGGACTAGCGGGATGGGCTATGAGCAGTTCTTC

clone size: .
J gene: TRBJ2-1
CDR3 length: 12
D gene: .
V gene: TRBV13
CDR3 protein: CASSLGRREQFF
CDR3 DNA: TGTGCCAGCAGCTTAGGACGGAGGGAGCAGTTCTTC

clone size: .
J gene: TRBJ1-2
CDR3 length: 12
D gene: .
V gene: TRBV30
CDR3 protein: CAWSQGVNGYTF
CDR3 DNA: TGTGCCTGGAGTCAGGGAGTAAACGGCTACACCTTC

clone size: .
J gene: TRBJ1-1
CDR3 length: 18
D gene: .
V gene: TRBV7-9
CDR3 protein: CASSFQITQGRGDTEAFF
CDR3 DNA: TGTGCCAGCAGCTTTCAGATTACCCAGGGAAGAGGGGACACTGAAGCTTTCTTT

clone size: .
J gene: TRBJ2-1
CDR3 length: 14
D gene: .
V gene: TRBV29-1
CDR3 protein: CSVETADSYNEQFF
CDR3 DNA: TGCAGCGTTGAAACGGCGGACTCCTACAATGAGCAGTTCTTC

clone size: .
J gene: TRBJ2-7
CDR3 length: 16
D gene: TRBD2
V gene: TRBV2
CDR3 protein: CASRGTSGRAPYEQYF
CDR3 DNA: TGTGCCAGCAGGGGGACTAGCGGGAGGGCCCCCTACGAGCAGTACTTC

clone size: .
J gene: TRBJ1-1
CDR3 length: 13
D gene: .
V gene: TRBV29-1
CDR3 protein: CSAPTDPYTEAFF
CDR3 DNA: TGCAGCGCTCCGACAGATCCGTACACTGAAGCTTTCTTT

clone size: once
J gene: TRBJ2-7
CDR3 length: 15
D gene: .
V gene: TRBV28
CDR3 protein: CASSSPARPLYEQYF
CDR3 DNA: TGTGCCAGCAGTTCCCCAGCTCGGCCCCTCTACGAGCAGTACTTC

clone size: .
J gene: TRBJ2-2
CDR3 length: 16
D gene: .
V gene: TRBV9
CDR3 protein: CASSVGRVGNTGELFF
CDR3 DNA: TGTGCCAGCAGCGTAGGGCGGGTGGGGAACACCGGGGAGCTGTTTTTT

clone size: .
J gene: TRBJ2-2
CDR3 length: 18
D gene: TRBD1
V gene: TRBV19
CDR3 protein: CASSAYGGQGRNTGELFF
CDR3 DNA: TGTGCCAGTAGCGCCTATGGGGGACAGGGACGGAACACCGGGGAGCTGTTTTTT

clone size: .
J gene: TRBJ2-1
CDR3 length: 16
D gene: TRBD2
V gene: TRBV13
CDR3 protein: CASSSQAGGSYNEQFF
CDR3 DNA: TGTGCCAGCAGCTCCCAAGCGGGAGGTAGTTACAATGAGCAGTTCTTC

clone size: .
J gene: TRBJ2-7
CDR3 length: 14
D gene: TRBD1
V gene: TRBV5-1
CDR3 protein: CASSLDRGSYEQYF
CDR3 DNA: TGCGCCAGCAGCTTGGACAGGGGTTCCTACGAGCAGTACTTC

clone size: .
J gene: TRBJ1-4
CDR3 length: 16
D gene: .
V gene: TRBV5-8
CDR3 protein: CASSLGEGSGGEKLFF
CDR3 DNA: TGTGCCAGCAGCTTGGGGGAGGGGTCCGGAGGTGAAAAACTGTTTTTT

clone size: once
J gene: TRBJ2-4
CDR3 length: 15
D gene: TRBD2
V gene: TRBV7-9
CDR3 protein: CTSSHAYGGRNIQYF
CDR3 DNA: TGTACCAGCAGTCACGCTTACGGCGGGAGAAACATTCAGTACTTC

clone size: once
J gene: TRBJ2-7
CDR3 length: 17
D gene: TRBD1
V gene: TRBV11-2
CDR3 protein: CASSLNYMGQVSYEQYF
CDR3 DNA: TGTGCCAGCAGCTTAAATTATATGGGACAGGTCTCCTACGAGCAGTACTTC

clone size: .
J gene: TRBJ2-1
CDR3 length: 16
D gene: .
V gene: TRBV7-6
CDR3 protein: CASSLDPTPSYNEQFF
CDR3 DNA: TGTGCCAGCAGCTTAGATCCCACACCCTCCTACAATGAGCAGTTCTTC

clone size: .
J gene: TRBJ2-7
CDR3 length: 16
D gene: .
V gene: TRBV11-1
CDR3 protein: CASSRSGEVLSYEQYF
CDR3 DNA: TGTGCCAGCAGCCGCTCGGGGGAAGTGCTATCCTACGAGCAGTACTTC

clone size: .
J gene: TRBJ2-3
CDR3 length: 14
D gene: .
V gene: TRBV28
CDR3 protein: CASSLLDSTDTQYF
CDR3 DNA: TGTGCCAGCAGTTTATTGGACAGCACAGATACGCAGTATTTT

clone size: .
J gene: TRBJ2-5
CDR3 length: 15
D gene: TRBD2
V gene: TRBV6-5
CDR3 protein: CASSPGTSGLGTQYF
CDR3 DNA: TGTGCCAGCAGCCCTGGGACTAGCGGGTTGGGGACCCAGTACTTC

clone size: .
J gene: TRBJ2-7
CDR3 length: 14
D gene: TRBD1
V gene: TRBV15
CDR3 protein: CATSPGTGGAEQYF
CDR3 DNA: TGTGCCACCAGCCCCGGGACAGGGGGCGCGGAGCAGTACTTC

clone size: .
J gene: TRBJ2-4
CDR3 length: 15
D gene: .
V gene: TRBV21-1
CDR3 protein: CASGTTGTTKNIQYF
CDR3 DNA: TGTGCCAGCGGAACTACCGGGACAACCAAAAACATTCAGTACTTC

clone size: .
J gene: TRBJ2-1
CDR3 length: 17
D gene: TRBD2
V gene: TRBV6-1
CDR3 protein: CASSEFGLAGVKDEQFF
CDR3 DNA: TGTGCCAGCAGTGAATTTGGGCTAGCGGGAGTTAAGGATGAGCAGTTCTTC

clone size: once
J gene: TRBJ1-2
CDR3 length: 16
D gene: .
V gene: TRBV7-9
CDR3 protein: CASSLVGGLLDYGYTF
CDR3 DNA: TGTGCCAGCAGCTTGGTGGGGGGGCTCTTGGACTATGGCTACACCTTC

clone size: .
J gene: TRBJ2-7
CDR3 length: 15
D gene: TRBD2
V gene: TRBV15
CDR3 protein: CATSSSGRAQREQYF
CDR3 DNA: TGTGCCACCAGCAGTAGCGGGAGGGCCCAACGGGAGCAGTACTTC

clone size: once
J gene: TRBJ2-2
CDR3 length: 13
D gene: .
V gene: TRBV6-5
CDR3 protein: CASGEGFTGELFF
CDR3 DNA: TGTGCCAGCGGCGAGGGATTTACCGGGGAGCTGTTTTTT